The present entry profiles one T cell receptor beta chain with its context. The repertoire was sequenced with immunoSEQ multiplex PCR; TCRdb's copy has only in-frame clones and lacks some. The sample contains 85,000 to 90,000 clones, 80% of which appear only once. The data are from a study of blood T cell repertoires in COVID-19. Study-level background: The United States, Italy and Spain provided the acute and convalescent COVID-19 samples.

This CDR3 comprises 16 residues. The junction had 8 bases not matched to a gene; V was cut back by 4 bases and J by 0 bases. From germline, CDR1 is KGHDR and CDR2 SFDVKD. The J gene is TRBJ2-7, the V gene TRBV24-1; 7 bases fit TRBD1. Source material: peripheral blood. This TCR was recovered from a woman aged 80 or over with active or convalescent COVID-19. CDR3 amino acids: CATSDSGTASSYEQYF. DNA of the CDR3: TGTGCCACCAGTGACTCCGGGACAGCGAGCTCCTACGAGCAGTACTTC.